These 27 T cell receptor beta chains came from one sample sequenced in a study of shared clonotypes between healthy human individuals. Data came from immunoSEQ multiplex PCR; TCRdb stores just in-frame clones and leaves some out. This table holds over a million clones, 75% to 85% found once. Sequencing used memory CD4+ T cells from PBMCs. Stated subset: CD45RA-negative fraction. These receptor sequences come from a man aged 18 to 29 in good health. Some clones in this sample may be carry-over from other donors' samples.

The V and J genes are TRBV28 and TRBJ2-5, with 11 positions matching TRBD1. The length of the CDR3 is 15 residues. With 5 bases clipped from V and 3 bases from J, the junction kept 5 bases outside the gene matches. The V gene's germline CDR1 is MDHEN and CDR2 SYDVKM. The CDR3 sequence: CASSPEGQGEETQYF. CDR3 coding DNA: TGTGCCAGCAGTCCCGAGGGACAGGGGGAAGAGACCCAGTACTTC. Drawing the rest from reference TRBV28 and TRBJ2-5, the complete variable domain is DVKVTQSSRYLVKRTGEKVFLECVQDMDHENMFWYRQDPGLGLRLIYFSYDVKMKEKGDIPEGYSVSREKKERFSLILESASTNQTSMYLCASSPEGQGEETQYFGPGTRLLVL.

As for this clone: The same CDR3 arises from other DNA sequences in this sample as well. The V call is TRBV19, the J call TRBJ2-1, with D perhaps matching TRBD1 (6 bases). Germline-derived CDR1 and CDR2 are LNHDA and SQIVND (reference sequence). The ends were cut back, 1 base at V and 5 bases at J, with 12 bases in the middle. The CDR3 is 15 residues long. The CDR3 region has the DNA TGTGCCAGTAGTATAGCCGGCAGGGGCAACAATGAGCAGTTCTTC. The encoded protein is CASSIAGRGNNEQFF.

This sequence joins TRBV18 and TRBJ2-2; D is unresolved. Germline CDR1 and CDR2: KGHSH and LQKENI. CDR3 length equals 13 residues. V was trimmed by 3 bases and J by 6 bases, leaving 8 bases between them. The CDR3 sequence: CASSPFDAGELFF. In DNA, the CDR3 is TGTGCCAGCTCACCTTTCGATGCCGGGGAGCTGTTTTTT. Supplemented by reference TRBV18 and TRBJ2-2, the full variable domain reads NAGVMQNPRHLVRRRGQEARLRCSPMKGHSHVYWYRQLPEEGLKFMVYLQKENIIDESGMPKERFSAEFPKEGPSILRIQQVVRGDSAAYFCASSPFDAGELFFGEGSRLTVL.

About this clone itself: A read error is the likely source, as a far larger clone sits one nucleotide away. This is likely a read error, given that the CDR3 carries no conserved phenylalanine or tryptophan at its end. V and J are TRBV30 and TRBJ1-2, with D uncertain. Germline lookup yields CDR1 GTSNPN and CDR2 SVGIG (reference sequence). The CDR3 covers 15 residues. V lost 1 base and J 2 bases, leaving 14 bases between the germline ends. CDR3 sequence: CAWSAPNSRNYGYTL. CDR3 nucleotide sequence: TGTGCCTGGAGTGCCCCCAACTCTAGGAACTATGGCTACACCCTC.

This chain uses TRBV5-1 with TRBJ1-2; D not resolved. The CDR3 has 15 amino acids. Germline V gene sequence: CDR1 SGHRS, CDR2 YFSETQ. V was cut by 0 bases and J by 3 bases, with 12 bases left in between. CDR3 bases: TGCGCCAGCAGCTTGGCCTCAGATCTATACTATGGCTACACCTTC. Protein sequence: CASSLASDLYYGYTF.

The chain couples TRBV5-1 to TRBJ2-7, with D possibly being TRBD1 (5 bases). Deletions cut 5 bases from V and 3 bases from J, with 12 bases between. This CDR3 is 13 amino acids long. Germline V gives CDR1 SGHRS, CDR2 YFSETQ. CDR3: CASSDRQNYEQYF. The CDR3 coding sequence is TGCGCCAGCAGTGACCGACAGAACTACGAGCAGTACTTC.

The chain combines TRBV4-2 with TRBJ2-3; D is uncertain. The germline CDR1 and CDR2 sequences are LGHNA and YNFKEQ. V was trimmed by 3 bases and J by 0 bases, leaving 4 bases between them. The CDR3 consists of 13 residues. The CDR3: CASSHDSTDTQYF. CDR3 sequence (DNA): TGTGCCAGCAGCCACGACAGCACAGATACGCAGTATTTT.

The chain carries TRBV28 and TRBJ2-1, with TRBD2 matching 9 bases. Germline values: CDR1 MDHEN, CDR2 SYDVKM. CDR3 length equals 14 residues. The J segment lost 6 bases and the V segment lost 6 bases, leaving 6 bases of the junction unmatched. CDR3: CASSNSGRINEQFF. In nucleotides, the CDR3 is TGTGCCAGCAGCAACAGCGGGAGGATCAATGAGCAGTTCTTC.

The chain employs TRBV29-1 and TRBJ2-5; 9 bases fit TRBD1. The germline V gene encodes CDR1 SQVTM and CDR2 ANQGSEA. The V segment lost 1 base and the J segment 1 base; nucleotides outside the gene matches: 7. The CDR3 totals 16 residues. This CDR3 reads CSVEAYGDRAQETQYF. For the CDR3, the DNA is TGCAGCGTTGAAGCCTATGGGGACAGGGCCCAAGAGACCCAGTACTTC.

The chain carries TRBV5-8 and TRBJ2-2; unclear D gene. The ends were cut back, 4 bases at V and 5 bases at J, with 15 bases in the middle. The length of the CDR3 is 15 residues. Germline V CDR1 and CDR2: SGHTS, YDEGEE. The CDR3 sequence: CASSPGFSYTGELFF. CDR3 coding DNA: TGTGCCAGCAGCCCGGGTTTCAGTTATACCGGGGAGCTGTTTTTT. The entire variable domain, with the rest obtained from reference TRBV5-8 and TRBJ2-2, is as follows: EAGVTQSPTHLIKTRGQQATLRCSPISGHTSVYWYQQALGLGLQFLLWYDEGEERNRGNFPPRFSGRQFPNYSSELNVNALELEDSALYLCASSPGFSYTGELFFGEGSRLTVL.

This clone was detected once. This chain uses TRBV18 with TRBJ1-2; D unclear. The germline V and J ends were trimmed by 2 bases and 3 bases, with 13 bases remaining between them. This CDR3 spans 15 amino acids. Germline assignment: CDR1 KGHSH and CDR2 LQKENI. CDR3 sequence: CASSPTGIGDYGYTF. The CDR3 nucleotides read TGTGCCAGCTCACCAACGGGGATTGGCGACTATGGCTACACCTTC.

The rearrangement joins TRBV19 to TRBJ1-4; the D is unclear. Trimming stripped 8 bases from V and 5 bases from J, with 18 bases between. Germline V gene data show CDR1 as LNHDA and CDR2 as SQIVND (reference sequence). The CDR3 extends over 15 amino acids. The CDR3 protein is CASQVIGRFNEKLFF. Here the CDR3 DNA reads TGTGCCAGTCAAGTAATCGGTCGGTTCAATGAAAAACTGTTTTTT. Together with reference TRBV19 and TRBJ1-4, the CDR3 gives the full variable domain: DGGITQSPKYLFRKEGQNVTLSCEQNLNHDAMYWYRQDPGQGLRLIYYSQIVNDFQKGDIAEGYSVSREKKESFPLTVTSAQKNPTAFYLCASQVIGRFNEKLFFGSGTQLSVL.

This clone occurred many times. The same CDR3 arises from other DNA sequences in this sample as well. The chain uses TRBV7-9 and TRBJ1-1; possibly TRBD1 for D (5 bases). Between the trimmed V and J ends, which lost 6 bases and 5 bases, there was a span of 10 bases. The CDR3 is 12 amino acids. CDR1 and CDR2 from the germline V gene are SEHNR and FQNEAQ (reference sequence). This CDR3 is CASSSGGTEAFF. The CDR3 region has the DNA TGTGCCAGCAGTTCGGGGGGGACTGAAGCTTTCTTT. Using reference TRBV7-9 and TRBJ1-1 for the parts outside the CDR3, the full variable domain is DTGVSQNPRHKITKRGQNVTFRCDPISEHNRLYWYRQTLGQGPEFLTYFQNEAQLEKSRLLSDRFSAERPKGSFSTLEIQRTEQGDSAMYLCASSSGGTEAFFGQGTRLTVV.

The chain employs TRBV18 and TRBJ2-5; D might be TRBD1 (7 bases). The CDR3 runs to 14 residues. Germline values: CDR1 KGHSH, CDR2 LQKENI. V was trimmed by 8 bases and J by 10 bases, leaving 23 bases between them. CDR3 region: CASQPTGTVRDQYF. The CDR3 bases are TGTGCCAGCCAACCGACCGGGACAGTGCGGGACCAGTACTTC.

This sequence joins TRBV28 and TRBJ2-7; D tentatively fits TRBD1 or TRBD2 (5 bases each). The CDR3 spans 12 residues. V shed 4 bases and J shed 6 bases, with 10 bases lying between them. Germline CDR1 and CDR2: MDHEN and SYDVKM. CDR3 DNA sequence: TGTGCCAGCAGTTGGGGGTTCAGCGAGCAGTACTTC. Translated, it gives CASSWGFSEQYF.

This sequence joins TRBV27 and TRBJ2-2, with D unresolved. This CDR3 comprises 15 residues. V shed 2 bases and J shed 1 base, with 8 bases lying between them. Germline CDR1 MNHEY, CDR2 SMNVEV (reference sequence). In DNA form, the CDR3 reads TGTGCCAGCAGTTTACGGTTACAGAACACCGGGGAGCTGTTTTTT. Translated, it gives CASSLRLQNTGELFF.

This rearrangement joins TRBV12-1 to TRBJ2-7; whether TRBD2, the table's D call, matches the DNA was not checked. TRBV12-1 corresponds to a pseudogene. This CDR3 spans 16 amino acids. CDR3 nucleotide sequence: TGTGCCAGCAGCCCGGGGACTAGCGGGGATTCCTACGAGCAGTACTTC. Protein sequence: CASSPGTSGDSYEQYF.

The rearrangement links TRBV7-2 to TRBJ2-7; TRBD2 might be the D (5 bases). V was pared by 5 bases and J by 3 bases, with 11 bases between. CDR1 SGHTA and CDR2 FQGNSA come from the germline V gene. This CDR3 spans 13 amino acids. DNA for the CDR3: TGTGCCAGCAGCCTCGGACTGTTCTACGAGCAGTACTTC. Its translation: CASSLGLFYEQYF. The entire variable domain, with the rest obtained from reference TRBV7-2 and TRBJ2-7, is as follows: GAGVSQSPSNKVTEKGKDVELRCDPISGHTALYWYRQSLGQGLEFLIYFQGNSAPDKSGLPSDRFSAERTGGSVSTLTIQRTQQEDSAVYLCASSLGLFYEQYFGPGTRLTVT.

The chain uses TRBV9 and TRBJ1-3, with unresolved D. Germline CDR1 SGDLS, CDR2 YYNGEE. The CDR3 consists of 15 residues. V was trimmed by 0 bases and J by 8 bases, leaving 15 bases between them. This CDR3 reads CASSVVGGRSDTIYF. CDR3 nucleotides: TGTGCCAGCAGCGTAGTTGGCGGGAGGTCGGACACCATATATTTT.

The CDR3 loop reads CASSLAGGSNTEAFF. The CDR3 nucleotides are TGCGCCAGCAGCTTGGCGGGGGGCTCGAACACTGAAGCTTTCTTT. The chain joins TRBV5-1 to TRBJ1-1; D is perhaps TRBD1 (6 bases). V shed 0 bases and J shed 1 base, with 10 bases lying between them. This CDR3 has 15 residues. Germline V gene lookup returns CDR1 SGHRS and CDR2 YFSETQ.

The CDR3: CASSPKGRAADTQYF. The CDR3 coding sequence is TGTGCCAGCAGCCCAAAGGGGAGGGCTGCAGATACGCAGTATTTT. This chain uses TRBV6-1 with TRBJ2-3; 7 bases are shared with TRBD2. Germline values: CDR1 MNHNS, CDR2 SASEGT. The V gene end was trimmed by 6 bases and the J gene end by 4 bases; junction bases not matched to a gene: 10. CDR3 length equals 15 residues.

This chain uses TRBV29-1 with TRBJ1-2, with TRBD1 as a possible D gene (5 bases). Germline lookup yields CDR1 SQVTM and CDR2 ANQGSEA. Trimming shortened V by 6 bases and J by 8 bases, and 19 bases separated the two germline ends. This CDR3 has 13 residues. In DNA, the CDR3 is TGCAGCGTCTCCTTGGACATCCTGAGGGGCTACACCTTC. Translation gives CSVSLDILRGYTF.

The chain couples TRBV11-3 to TRBJ2-3; TRBD2 matches at 8 bases. Germline V gene sequence: CDR1 SGHNT, CDR2 YENEEA. J gave up 6 bases and V 5 bases, and 10 bases lay outside the gene matches. This CDR3 contains 15 residues. CDR3 sequence: CASSPEAGAGDTQYF. In nucleotides, the CDR3 is TGTGCCAGCAGCCCAGAAGCGGGAGCGGGGGATACGCAGTATTTT.

The rearrangement joins TRBV14 to TRBJ2-3; the D is unclear. The CDR3 totals 13 residues. Trimming left V 1 base short and J 6 bases short, with 8 bases between. Germline V gene sequence: CDR1 SGHDN, CDR2 FVKESK. The CDR3: CASSQGSRDTQYF. CDR3 sequence (DNA): TGTGCCAGCAGCCAAGGGTCCCGGGATACGCAGTATTTT.

This chain connects TRBV12-5 to TRBJ2-7; D unresolved. Germline assignment: CDR1 LGHNT and CDR2 FRNRAP. Trimming took off 5 bases at V and 5 bases at J, with 16 bases between the two ends. CDR3 length: 14 residues. The CDR3 spells CASGPIPQEHEQYF. The CDR3 nucleotides read TGTGCTAGTGGTCCAATCCCGCAGGAACACGAGCAGTACTTC.

This clone was recorded only once. Within the sample, other DNA sequences also encode this same CDR3. DNA for the CDR3: TGTGCCTGGGTCATGAACACTGAAGCTTTCTTT. Protein sequence: CAWVMNTEAFF. This chain links TRBV30 with TRBJ1-1; D is unresolved. The CDR3 is 11 amino acids. Germline loops: CDR1 GTSNPN, CDR2 SVGIG (reference sequence). Trimming took 5 bases from V and 0 from J, leaving 4 bases between them.

The chain has TRBV7-9 and TRBJ2-7; TRBD2 is a possible D gene (6 bases). The ends were cut back, 1 base at V and 3 bases at J, with 10 bases in the middle. CDR1 is SEHNR, CDR2 FQNEAQ, per germline (reference sequence). CDR3 length: 14 residues. CDR3 amino acids: CASSLGGSGYEQYF. The CDR3 region has the DNA TGTGCCAGCAGCTTAGGTGGTAGCGGCTACGAGCAGTACTTC.